This entry lists 27 T cell receptor beta chains sequenced from one sample in a study of CD8+CD57+ T cells in acquired aplastic anemia (dated by TCRdb to about 2018). TCRdb shows the sequencer as Illumina HiSeq 2000. Genomic DNA was used as template for profiling of TCR beta VDJ combinations and CDR3 sequences. Using fastp at Q25 and MiXCR, TCRdb reprocessed the public reads and kept productive beta chains. Every entry covers one CDR3 protein and lists the most common genes and DNA from its rows. The sample contains 100,000 to 120,000 distinct CDR3 sequences, roughly 50% of them found a single time. Under 35% of the sample comes from the top ten. The specimen was sorted CD4+, CD8+, or CD8+CD57+ T cells (not recorded which) from PBMCs. The receptors were gathered from a human donor in good health, serving as a control.

V usage is TRBV7-2 and J usage is TRBJ2-7; D call uncertain. The end of the DNA aligns better with TRBJ2-5, so the J call may be wrong. The CDR3 is made up of 11 amino acids. The V gene's germline CDR1 is SGHTA and CDR2 FQGNSA. The CDR3: CASSSLGTQYF. The CDR3 DNA reads TGTGCCAGCAGCTCCCTTGGGACCCAGTACTTC.

V usage is TRBV11-2 and J usage is TRBJ2-3; D perhaps matches TRBD2 (6 bases). V gave up 4 bases and J gave up 2 bases, with 13 bases separating them. This CDR3 spans 15 amino acids. Germline-derived CDR1 and CDR2 are SGHAT and FQNNGV. Here the CDR3 DNA reads TGTGCCAGCAGCTCGCCGGGACTTTCCACAGATACGCAGTATTTT. Its translation is CASSSPGLSTDTQYF.

The chain links TRBV5-1 to TRBJ2-1, with 14 bases that match TRBD2. V lost 2 bases to trimming and J lost 4 bases; unmatched junction nucleotides: 5. CDR3 length: 17 residues. Germline V lookup: CDR1 SGHRS, CDR2 YFSETQ. For the CDR3, the DNA is TGCGCCAGCAGCTTCTGGACTAGCGGGGGGCTATACAATGAGCAGTTCTTC. Translating it yields CASSFWTSGGLYNEQFF. Filled out from reference TRBV5-1 and TRBJ2-1, the complete variable domain reads KAGVTQTPRYLIKTRGQQVTLSCSPISGHRSVSWYQQTPGQGLQFLFEYFSETQRNKGNFPGRFSGRQFSNSRSEMNVSTLELGDSALYLCASSFWTSGGLYNEQFFGPGTRLTVL.

This clonotype was detected only a few times. This rearrangement joins TRBV29-1 to TRBJ1-2; 7 positions match TRBD1. J gave up 6 bases and V 6 bases, and 10 bases lay outside the gene matches. The CDR3 length is 13 residues. Looked up from germline, CDR1 is SQVTM and CDR2 is ANQGSEA. The DNA of the CDR3 is TGCAGCGTCCAAGGGGGCAGTGGGAATGGCTACACCTTC. It yields the protein CSVQGGSGNGYTF.

This clonotype was found many times. The V and J genes are TRBV4-2 and TRBJ2-1; D gene unclear. In germline, CDR1 is LGHNA, CDR2 YNFKEQ. This CDR3 is built from 13 residues. V lost 4 bases and J lost 1, with 5 bases in between. Here the CDR3 DNA reads TGTGCCAGCAGCCCCAATTCCTACAATGAGCAGTTCTTC. Protein: CASSPNSYNEQFF.

In its sample, this clonotype was seen once. The V call is TRBV10-3, the J call TRBJ1-2; 10 positions match TRBD1. CDR3 length: 15 amino acids. CDR1 is ENHRY and CDR2 is SYGVKD in the germline V gene. The junction had 2 bases not matched to a gene; V was cut back by 4 bases and J by 0 bases. The CDR3 DNA sequence: TGTGCCATCAGTGGAGGGACAGGGGCTAACTATGGCTACACCTTC. Translating gives CAISGGTGANYGYTF.

This clonotype showed up many times. V and J are TRBV5-6 and TRBJ2-7; TRBD2 agrees at 10 bases. The CDR3 length is 14 residues. CDR1 is SGHDT and CDR2 is YYEEEE in the germline V gene. J gave up 4 bases and V 0 bases, and 1 base lay outside the gene matches. DNA of the CDR3: TGTGCCAGCAGCTTGGAGCGGGGGGGGTACGAGCAGTACTTC. Protein product: CASSLERGGYEQYF.

About this clonotype: One base away lies a much larger clone, so this may be a sequencing read error. The rearrangement uses TRBV7-9 and TRBJ2-1; unclear D gene. This CDR3 contains 12 residues. Germline values: CDR1 SEHNR, CDR2 FQNEAQ (reference sequence). This CDR3 is CTSRPSKNEQFF. In DNA form, the CDR3 reads TGTACCAGCAGGCCGTCTAAAAATGAGCAGTTCTTC.

In this sample, this clonotype turned up many times. The rearrangement uses TRBV27 and TRBJ1-1; the D is unclear. Germline lookup yields CDR1 MNHEY and CDR2 SMNVEV (reference sequence). The CDR3 totals 14 residues. Trimming took 3 bases from V and 3 from J, leaving 11 bases between them. In nucleotides, the CDR3 is TGTGCCAGCAGTTTCAGGTGGCTGGACACTGAAGCTTTCTTT. Residues: CASSFRWLDTEAFF.

This clonotype was counted many times. The J gene is TRBJ1-6, the V gene TRBV28; the D is unclear. The germline V gene encodes CDR1 MDHEN and CDR2 SYDVKM. This CDR3 is built from 14 residues. V was trimmed by 6 bases and J by 9 bases, leaving 15 bases between them. The CDR3 reads CASSRTGGFSPLHF. CDR3 in DNA: TGTGCCAGCAGCAGGACGGGAGGATTTTCACCCCTCCACTTT.

This chain joins TRBV5-6 and TRBJ2-7, with D perhaps matching TRBD1 or TRBD2 (5 bases each). Trimming shortened V by 2 bases and J by 5 bases, and 14 bases separated the two germline ends. The CDR3 is made up of 14 amino acids. Germline CDR1 reads SGHDT; CDR2 reads YYEEEE. Here the CDR3 DNA reads TGTGCCAGCAGCTTCGGTTCTAGCAGGGACGAGCAGTACTTC. It yields the protein CASSFGSSRDEQYF.

The chain is built from TRBV7-6 and TRBJ1-1; 10 positions agree with TRBD1. The J segment lost 6 bases and the V segment lost 4 bases, leaving 8 bases of the junction unmatched. The germline V gene has CDR1 SGHVS and CDR2 FNYEAQ. There are 15 residues in the CDR3. This chain's CDR3 is CASSSTGQGIAEAFF. The CDR3 bases are TGTGCCAGCAGCTCAACGGGACAGGGGATTGCTGAAGCTTTCTTT.

The chain is built from TRBV7-3 and TRBJ2-1; 12 bases align to TRBD2. This CDR3 has 16 residues. With V trimmed by 2 bases and J by 5 bases, 4 bases remained unmatched. CDR1 and CDR2 from the germline V gene are SGHTA and FQGTGA. The CDR3 bases are TGTGCCAGCAGCTTATCTAGCGGGGGGGCGGACAATGAGCAGTTCTTC. It yields the protein CASSLSSGGADNEQFF.

This clonotype was recorded a few times. The V and J genes are TRBV20-1 and TRBJ2-7; tentatively, D is TRBD2 (5 bases). Trimming took off 7 bases at V and 3 bases at J, with 7 bases between the two ends. Germline V lookup: CDR1 DFQATT, CDR2 SNEGSKA (reference sequence). This CDR3 region has 10 residues. This chain's CDR3 is CSGGLYEQYV. The CDR3 bases are TGCAGTGGAGGGCTCTACGAGCAGTACGTC.

DNA for the CDR3: TGTGCCAGCAGTTACGGGGCAGGGGGCCCATTGAACACTGAAGCTTTCTTT. The encoded protein is CASSYGAGGPLNTEAFF. The rearrangement joins TRBV6-5 to TRBJ1-1, with 8 bases identical to TRBD1. The CDR3 covers 17 residues. After removal of 2 bases from V and 0 bases from J, the junction contained 8 bases not matched to a gene. CDR1 is MNHEY and CDR2 is SVGAGI in the germline V gene.

Ten or more counts support this clonotype. CDR3 nucleotides: TGTGCCAGCAGCGTGGGGGCGGAGACCCAGTACTTC. This sequence encodes CASSVGAETQYF. The rearrangement links TRBV9 to TRBJ2-5; tentatively, D is TRBD1 (6 bases). The CDR3 runs 12 residues. Germline V gene lookup returns CDR1 SGDLS and CDR2 YYNGEE. The V end lost 2 bases, the J end lost 5 bases, and 7 bases lay between the germline ends. Using reference TRBV9 and TRBJ2-5 for the parts outside the CDR3, the full variable domain is DSGVTQTPKHLITATGQRVTLRCSPRSGDLSVYWYQQSLDQGLQFLIQYYNGEERAKGNILERFSAQQFPDLHSELNLSSLELGDSALYFCASSVGAETQYFGPGTRLLVL.

The sample holds many counts of this clonotype. V and J are TRBV15 and TRBJ2-3, with 10 bases identical to TRBD2. This CDR3 comprises 17 residues. Germline V CDR1 and CDR2: LNHNV, YYDKDF (reference sequence). The trim removed 1 base at V and 0 bases at J, leaving 4 bases unmatched. The CDR3 reads CATSRGTSGPSTDTQYF. The CDR3 nucleotides are TGTGCCACCAGCAGAGGGACTAGCGGACCGAGCACAGATACGCAGTATTTT.

This clonotype has ten or more counts. The chain uses TRBV5-6 and TRBJ1-3, with no clear D. The germline V gene encodes CDR1 SGHDT and CDR2 YYEEEE. This CDR3 spans 16 amino acids. Trimming removed 5 bases at V and 4 bases at J, with 19 bases between. The CDR3 DNA reads TGTGCCAGCAGTACCGGGCCCACCGACCCCGGAAACACCATATATTTT. This encodes CASSTGPTDPGNTIYF.

V and J are TRBV19 and TRBJ1-1; D remains ambiguous. In germline, CDR1 is LNHDA, CDR2 SQIVND (reference sequence). The ends were cut back, 5 bases at V and 0 bases at J, with 19 bases in the middle. This CDR3 comprises 17 residues. Written as DNA, the CDR3 is TGTGCCAGTAGTTTCCCACCAAGCGGGGATTTGAACACTGAAGCTTTCTTT. Protein sequence: CASSFPPSGDLNTEAFF.

This clonotype was detected ten times or more. The chain uses TRBV30 and TRBJ1-1; D remains unclear. The CDR3 has 14 residues. V lost 0 bases to trimming and J lost 3 bases, with 11 bases between them. Germline values: CDR1 GTSNPN, CDR2 SVGIG (reference sequence). The CDR3 is CAWSVPGTYTEAFF. The DNA of the CDR3 is TGTGCCTGGAGTGTACCCGGTACCTACACTGAAGCTTTCTTT. Full variable domain (rest looked up from reference TRBV30 and TRBJ1-1): SQTIHQWPATLVQPVGSPLSLECTVEGTSNPNLYWYRQAAGRGLQLLFYSVGIGQISSEVPQNLSASRPQDRQFILSSKKLLLSDSGFYLCAWSVPGTYTEAFFGQGTRLTVV.

V gene TRBV29-1 combines with J gene TRBJ1-1; the D is unclear. The CDR3 extends over 11 amino acids. The V gene lost 7 bases and the J gene lost 2 bases, with 8 bases spanning the gap. Germline lookup yields CDR1 SQVTM and CDR2 ANQGSEA. CDR3 nucleotide sequence: TGCAGCGCACAAGACAACACTGAAGCTTTCTTT. Its protein product is CSAQDNTEAFF.

Only a few counts were recorded for this clonotype. V is TRBV30 and J is TRBJ1-2; D is unresolved. CDR1 is GTSNPN and CDR2 is SVGIG in the germline V gene (reference sequence). Trimming took off 3 bases at V and 3 bases at J, with 29 bases between the two ends. The CDR3 length is 19 residues. In DNA form, the CDR3 reads TGTGCCTGGAGCTGGAAGATCCCCTGGCCACAAAAAAAAGACTATGGCTACACCTTC. Translation: CAWSWKIPWPQKKDYGYTF.

The rearrangement joins TRBV24-1 to TRBJ2-2, with 9 bases lining up with TRBD1. Losses at the gene ends were 2 bases for V and 3 bases for J; bases not matched to a gene: 0. CDR1 KGHDR and CDR2 SFDVKD come from the germline V gene. The CDR3 runs to 15 residues. The chain's CDR3 is CATSDWTGDTGELFF. In nucleotides, the CDR3 is TGTGCCACCAGTGATTGGACAGGGGACACCGGGGAGCTGTTTTTT.

Written as DNA, the CDR3 is TGTGCCAGCAGTGACCCATGGACAGCTAACTATGGCTACACCTTC. Its translation: CASSDPWTANYGYTF. The J gene is TRBJ1-2, the V gene TRBV2; possible D gene TRBD1, 6 bases. Germline CDR1 SNHLY, CDR2 FYNNEI. The CDR3 is made up of 15 amino acids. Trimming cost V 3 bases and J 0 bases, with 11 bases left between them.

This chain joins TRBV27 and TRBJ1-1; unclear D gene. The CDR3 runs 16 residues. Trimming stripped 2 bases from V and 3 bases from J, with 16 bases between. The germline gives CDR1 MNHEY, CDR2 SMNVEV (reference sequence). The CDR3 sequence: CASSLDRAQRDTEAFF. The CDR3, as DNA: TGTGCCAGCAGTTTAGATAGGGCACAGAGAGACACTGAAGCTTTCTTT.

This clonotype showed up many times. The chain links TRBV7-9 to TRBJ2-2; D might be TRBD2 (6 bases). With 6 bases removed from V and 3 bases from J, the gap between germline ends came to 20 bases. Germline V gene sequence: CDR1 SEHNR, CDR2 FQNEAQ (reference sequence). The CDR3 length is 17 residues. The CDR3 sequence is CASSPSPRGLDTGELFF. CDR3 bases: TGTGCCAGCAGTCCATCTCCGCGGGGTCTCGACACCGGGGAGCTGTTTTTT.

V is TRBV2 and J is TRBJ2-7; TRBD2 agrees at 7 bases. Trimming cost V 2 bases and J 3 bases; bases outside gene matches: 7. The germline CDR1 and CDR2 sequences are SNHLY and FYNNEI. This CDR3 has 15 residues. DNA for the CDR3: TGTGCCAGCAGTGAAACTAGCGTAGGGTTCTACGAGCAGTACTTC. Translated, it gives CASSETSVGFYEQYF.